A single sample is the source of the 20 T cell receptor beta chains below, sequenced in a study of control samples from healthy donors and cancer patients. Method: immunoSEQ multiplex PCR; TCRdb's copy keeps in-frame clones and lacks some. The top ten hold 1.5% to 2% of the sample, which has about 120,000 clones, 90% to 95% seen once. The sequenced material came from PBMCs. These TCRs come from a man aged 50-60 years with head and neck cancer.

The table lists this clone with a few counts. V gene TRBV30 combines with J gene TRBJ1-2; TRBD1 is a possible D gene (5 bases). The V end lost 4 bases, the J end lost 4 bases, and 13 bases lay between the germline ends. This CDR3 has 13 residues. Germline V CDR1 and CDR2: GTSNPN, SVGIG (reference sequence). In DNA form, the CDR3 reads TGTGCCTGGAAGCGTCGGGGGGGCTATGGCTACACCTTC. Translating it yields CAWKRRGGYGYTF.

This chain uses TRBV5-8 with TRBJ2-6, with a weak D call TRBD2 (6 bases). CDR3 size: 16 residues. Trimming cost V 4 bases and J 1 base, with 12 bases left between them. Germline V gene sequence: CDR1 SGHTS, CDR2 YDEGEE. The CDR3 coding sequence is TGTGCCAGCAGCCTGGGGGGTTTGTCTGGGGCCAACGTCCTGACTTTC. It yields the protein CASSLGGLSGANVLTF. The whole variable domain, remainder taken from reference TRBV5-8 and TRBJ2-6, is EAGVTQSPTHLIKTRGQQATLRCSPISGHTSVYWYQQALGLGLQFLLWYDEGEERNRGNFPPRFSGRQFPNYSSELNVNALELEDSALYLCASSLGGLSGANVLTFGAGSRLTVL.

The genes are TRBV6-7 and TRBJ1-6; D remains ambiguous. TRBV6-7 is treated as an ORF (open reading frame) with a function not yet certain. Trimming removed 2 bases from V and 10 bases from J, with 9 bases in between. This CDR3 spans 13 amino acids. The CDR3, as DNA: TGTGCCAGCAGTTACGGCATGGGGTCACCCCTCCACTTT. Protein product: CASSYGMGSPLHF.

The CDR3 protein is CATSRDRSIRKQFF. The CDR3 nucleotides read TGTGCCACCAGCAGAGATAGGAGCATCCGTAAGCAGTTCTTC. The V call is TRBV15, the J call TRBJ2-1; D unclear. Between the trimmed V and J ends, which lost 0 bases and 11 bases, there was a span of 14 bases. Germline V gives CDR1 LNHNV, CDR2 YYDKDF (reference sequence). The CDR3 loop spans 14 amino acids.

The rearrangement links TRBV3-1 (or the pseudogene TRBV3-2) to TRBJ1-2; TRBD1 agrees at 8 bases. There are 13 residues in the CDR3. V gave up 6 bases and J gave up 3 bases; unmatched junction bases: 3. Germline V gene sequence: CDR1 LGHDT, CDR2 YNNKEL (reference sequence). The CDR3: CASRLQGDYGYTF. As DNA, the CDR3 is TGTGCCAGCAGGCTACAGGGGGACTATGGCTACACCTTC.

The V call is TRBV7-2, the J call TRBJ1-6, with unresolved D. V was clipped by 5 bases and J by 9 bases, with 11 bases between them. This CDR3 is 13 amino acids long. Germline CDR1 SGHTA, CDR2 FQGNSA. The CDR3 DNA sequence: TGTGCCAGCAGCCTCCAACGAGGTTCACCCCTCCACTTT. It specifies CASSLQRGSPLHF.

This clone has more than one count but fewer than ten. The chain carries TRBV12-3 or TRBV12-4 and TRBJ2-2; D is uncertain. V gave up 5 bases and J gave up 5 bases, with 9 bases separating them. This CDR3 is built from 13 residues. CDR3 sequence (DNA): TGTGCCAGCAGTCCCCGATTAACCGGGGAGCTGTTTTTT. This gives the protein CASSPRLTGELFF.

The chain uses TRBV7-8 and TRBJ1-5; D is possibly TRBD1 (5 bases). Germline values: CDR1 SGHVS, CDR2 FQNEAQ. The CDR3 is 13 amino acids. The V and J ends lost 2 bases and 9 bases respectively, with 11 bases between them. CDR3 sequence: CASSLSRVWPQHF. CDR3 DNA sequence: TGTGCCAGCAGCTTAAGCAGGGTTTGGCCCCAGCATTTT.

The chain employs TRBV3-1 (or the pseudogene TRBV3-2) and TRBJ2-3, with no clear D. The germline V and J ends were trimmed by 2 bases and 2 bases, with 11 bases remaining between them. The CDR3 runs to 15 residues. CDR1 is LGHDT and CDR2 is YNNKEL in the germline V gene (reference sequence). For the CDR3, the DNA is TGTGCCAGCAGCCAAACCCAAGACTTCACAGATACGCAGTATTTT. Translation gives CASSQTQDFTDTQYF.

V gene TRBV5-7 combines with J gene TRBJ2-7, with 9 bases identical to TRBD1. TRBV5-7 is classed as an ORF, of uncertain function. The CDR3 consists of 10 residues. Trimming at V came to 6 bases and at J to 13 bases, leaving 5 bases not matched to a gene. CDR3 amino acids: CASNPQGAYF. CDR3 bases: TGTGCCAGCAACCCACAGGGGGCCTACTTC.

The CDR3 coding sequence is TGTGCCAGCAGCTTAGGGACAGGTGGGGACACCATATATTTT. Translation gives CASSLGTGGDTIYF. J is TRBJ1-3 and V is TRBV7-2; TRBD1 aligns across 7 bases. CDR3 length equals 14 residues. Germline trimming cut 1 base from V and 8 bases from J; bases unmatched to any gene: 5. Germline CDR1 and CDR2: SGHTA and FQGNSA.

The CDR3 nucleotides read TGTGCCAGTAAAACAGGGGGCCAAGAGACCCAGTACTTC. Translated: CASKTGGQETQYF. This rearrangement joins TRBV19 to TRBJ2-5, with 8 bases that match TRBD1. Looked up from germline, CDR1 is LNHDA and CDR2 is SQIVND (reference sequence). CDR3 length: 13 amino acids. The junction had 2 bases not matched to a gene; V was cut back by 7 bases and J by 1 base.

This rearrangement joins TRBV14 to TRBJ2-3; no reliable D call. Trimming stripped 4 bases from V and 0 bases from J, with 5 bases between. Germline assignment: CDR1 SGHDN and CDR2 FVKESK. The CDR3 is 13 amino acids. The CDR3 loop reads CASSPFSTDTQYF. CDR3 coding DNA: TGTGCCAGCAGCCCCTTTAGCACAGATACGCAGTATTTT.

CDR3 residues: CASSLAGTTGWENTEAFF. The CDR3, as DNA: TGCGCCAGCAGCTTGGCAGGGACGACAGGATGGGAGAACACTGAAGCTTTCTTT. The chain has TRBV5-1 and TRBJ1-1, with a tentative D call TRBD1 (6 bases). Germline values: CDR1 SGHRS, CDR2 YFSETQ. This CDR3 spans 18 amino acids. V lost 0 bases and J lost 1, with 19 bases in between. Complete variable domain (other parts from reference TRBV5-1 and TRBJ1-1): KAGVTQTPRYLIKTRGQQVTLSCSPISGHRSVSWYQQTPGQGLQFLFEYFSETQRNKGNFPGRFSGRQFSNSRSEMNVSTLELGDSALYLCASSLAGTTGWENTEAFFGQGTRLTVV.

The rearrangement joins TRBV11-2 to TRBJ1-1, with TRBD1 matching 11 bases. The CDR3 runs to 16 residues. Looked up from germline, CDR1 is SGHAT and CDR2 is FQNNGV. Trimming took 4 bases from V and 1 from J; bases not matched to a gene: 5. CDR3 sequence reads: CASSSRTGGGNTEAFF. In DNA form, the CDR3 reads TGTGCCAGCAGCTCTCGGACAGGGGGCGGGAACACTGAAGCTTTCTTT.

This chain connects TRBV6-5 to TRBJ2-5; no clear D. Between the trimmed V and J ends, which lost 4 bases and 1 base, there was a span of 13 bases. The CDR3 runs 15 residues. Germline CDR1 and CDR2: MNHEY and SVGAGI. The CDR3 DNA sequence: TGTGCCAGCAGTTGTGACCAGCGCCGCCAAGAGACCCAGTACTTC. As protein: CASSCDQRRQETQYF.

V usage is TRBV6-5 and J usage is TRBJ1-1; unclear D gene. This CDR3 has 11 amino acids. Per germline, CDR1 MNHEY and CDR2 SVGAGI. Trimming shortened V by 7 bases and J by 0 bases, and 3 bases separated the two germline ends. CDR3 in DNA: TGTGCCAGCACAGTGAACACTGAAGCTTTCTTT. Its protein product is CASTVNTEAFF.

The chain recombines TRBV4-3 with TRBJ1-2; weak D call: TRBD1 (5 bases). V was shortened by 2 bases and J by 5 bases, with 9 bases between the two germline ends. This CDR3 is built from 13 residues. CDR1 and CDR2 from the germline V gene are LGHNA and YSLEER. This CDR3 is CASSQQGLYGYTF. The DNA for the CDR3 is TGCGCCAGCAGCCAACAGGGACTGTATGGCTACACCTTC.

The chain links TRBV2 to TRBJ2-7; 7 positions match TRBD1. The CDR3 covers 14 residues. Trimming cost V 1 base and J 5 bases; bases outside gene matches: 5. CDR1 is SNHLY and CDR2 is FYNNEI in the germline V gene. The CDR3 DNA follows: TGTGCCAGCAGTGAAGAGGGGGCAGGGAACGAGCAGTACTTC. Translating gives CASSEEGAGNEQYF.

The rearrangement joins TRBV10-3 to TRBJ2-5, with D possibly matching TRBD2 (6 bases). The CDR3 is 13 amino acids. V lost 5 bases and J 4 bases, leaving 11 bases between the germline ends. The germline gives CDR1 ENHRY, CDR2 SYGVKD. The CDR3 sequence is CAISLRGGETQYF. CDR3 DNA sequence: TGTGCCATCAGTCTGCGGGGAGGAGAGACCCAGTACTTC.